This T cell receptor (beta chain) was observed in a study of vaccination and CD4 T cells after COVID-19. Germline-derived CDR1 and CDR2 are LNHNV and YYDKDF (reference sequence). CDR3 length: 14 amino acids. J gave up 7 bases and V 8 bases, and 10 bases lay outside the gene matches. About this clonotype itself: Its antigen is unknown.

Treatment denoted: roughly ten-day PBMC culture with coronavirus spike peptide pools or control peptides (ViraFEST assay). The Oncomine TCR Beta short-read assay was applied to DNA of cultured CD4+ T cells. TCRdb fed the PCR reads into MiXCR, producing one record per CDR3 protein. The table records about 14,000 distinct CDR3 sequences, around 60% of them present only once. The J gene is TRBJ1-4, the V gene TRBV15; 7 bases align to TRBD1. Sequencing was carried out using CD4+ T cells from blood, cultured in vitro. The source is a human donor who had recovered from COVID-19. CDR3 sequence: CATCRRGGVEKLFF. CDR3 DNA sequence: TGTGCCACCTGCCGCCGAGGGGGCGTTGAAAAACTGTTTTTT. The full variable domain, with the rest looked up from reference TRBV15 and TRBJ1-4, is DAMVIQNPRYQVTQFGKPVTLSCSQTLNHNVMYWYQQKSSQAPKLLFHYYDKDFNNEADTPDNFQSRRPNTSFCFLDIRSPGLGDTAMYLCATCRRGGVEKLFFGSGTQLSVL.